Below, 32 T cell receptor beta chains from the same sample are listed, as sequenced in a study of blood T cell repertoires in COVID-19. Sequencing used immunoSEQ multiplex PCR; TCRdb keeps in-frame clones, though not all of them. Among approximately 260,000 clones, around four fifths were seen once, and the ten largest hold under 15%. Sequencing used peripheral blood. The source of these receptors is a woman in her sixties with active or convalescent COVID-19.

CDR3 DNA: TGTGCCAGTCGGCCTACTAGCGGGGGCACCGGGGAGCTGTTTTTT. It is translated as CASRPTSGGTGELFF. V gene TRBV19 combines with J gene TRBJ2-2; 11 nucleotides line up with TRBD2. CDR3 length: 15 residues. Germline assignment: CDR1 LNHDA and CDR2 SQIVND (reference sequence). The ends lost 8 bases at V and 4 bases at J; junction bases unmatched: 6.

This chain joins TRBV7-8 and TRBJ1-2, with 7 bases matching TRBD1. CDR1 SGHVS and CDR2 FQNEAQ come from the germline V gene. J was trimmed by 4 bases and V by 5 bases; bases with no gene match: 4. The CDR3 contains 13 residues. CDR3 protein: CASSPGTVYGYTF. The DNA for the CDR3 is TGTGCCAGCAGCCCGGGGACAGTCTATGGCTACACCTTC. The variable domain in full, completed from reference TRBV7-8 and TRBJ1-2, reads GAGVSQSPRYKVAKRGQDVALRCDPISGHVSLFWYQQALGQGPEFLTYFQNEAQLDKSGLPSDRFFAERPEGSVSTLKIQRTQQEDSAVYLCASSPGTVYGYTFGSGTRLTVV.

The chain links TRBV7-2 to TRBJ1-2; D is perhaps TRBD1 (5 bases). Trimming cost V 6 bases and J 3 bases, with 8 bases left between them. The CDR3 loop spans 12 amino acids. The V gene's germline CDR1 is SGHTA and CDR2 FQGNSA. As DNA, the CDR3 is TGTGCCAGCAGATTGACAGACTATGGCTACACCTTC. Protein product: CASRLTDYGYTF.

The CDR3 loop reads CASREGPRQGSYGYTF. The CDR3 DNA reads as TGTGCCAGCAGAGAAGGGCCACGACAGGGGAGCTATGGCTACACCTTC. V and J are TRBV7-2 and TRBJ1-2, with TRBD1 matching over 8 bases. Germline values: CDR1 SGHTA, CDR2 FQGNSA. This CDR3 region has 16 residues. V shed 6 bases, J shed 4 bases, and the junction held 13 bases outside the gene matches.

The chain combines TRBV11-3 with TRBJ2-3; 8 bases match TRBD2. The germline V gene encodes CDR1 SGHNT and CDR2 YENEEA. V lost 5 bases to trimming and J lost 6 bases; unmatched junction nucleotides: 1. The CDR3 spans 12 residues. The CDR3 sequence is CASSPGGDTQYF. The CDR3 bases are TGTGCCAGCAGCCCGGGGGGGGATACGCAGTATTTT. The full variable domain, its missing parts supplied by reference TRBV11-3 and TRBJ2-3, is EAGVVQSPRYKIIEKKQPVAFWCNPISGHNTLYWYLQNLGQGPELLIRYENEEAVDDSQLPKDRFSAERLKGVDSTLKIQPAELGDSAVYLCASSPGGDTQYFGPGTRLTVL.

V and J are TRBV28 and TRBJ1-5, with no clear D. Germline V gene sequence: CDR1 MDHEN, CDR2 SYDVKM. This CDR3 spans 14 amino acids. The germline V and J ends were trimmed by 4 bases and 6 bases, with 13 bases remaining between them. The CDR3 sequence is CASSSGSRSQPQHF. In DNA form, the CDR3 reads TGTGCCAGCAGTTCCGGGTCCCGGAGTCAGCCCCAGCATTTT.

The rearrangement joins TRBV7-3 to TRBJ2-3; D remains ambiguous. Trimming took off 5 bases at V and 2 bases at J, with 17 bases between the two ends. The CDR3 length is 16 residues. CDR1 and CDR2 from the germline V gene are SGHTA and FQGTGA. This CDR3 is CASSHLKAATTDTQYF. In DNA form, the CDR3 reads TGTGCCAGCAGCCACCTAAAGGCGGCTACCACAGATACGCAGTATTTT.

The V call is TRBV5-6, the J call TRBJ1-2; 8 bases map to TRBD1. CDR3 length equals 14 residues. Germline V gene sequence: CDR1 SGHDT, CDR2 YYEEEE. The V and J ends lost 0 bases and 8 bases, in that order; junction bases with no gene match: 6. This chain's CDR3 is CASSLVDRAGGYTF. CDR3 coding DNA: TGTGCCAGCAGCTTGGTGGACAGGGCTGGCGGCTACACCTTC.

The chain links TRBV11-2 to TRBJ2-7; TRBD1 might be the D (6 bases). V lost 5 bases and J lost 1, with 12 bases in between. From germline, CDR1 is SGHAT and CDR2 FQNNGV. The CDR3 contains 14 residues. The CDR3 DNA is TGTGCCAGCAGCAAAAACAGGGCATCCTACGAGCAGTACTTC. Protein sequence: CASSKNRASYEQYF.

The genes are TRBV29-1 and TRBJ1-1; TRBD1 agrees at 10 bases. Unmatched junction bases numbered 7, after V lost 4 bases and J lost 5 bases. This CDR3 has 14 residues. The germline V gene encodes CDR1 SQVTM and CDR2 ANQGSEA. CDR3 DNA: TGCAGCGTTGGACAGGGGGCAAAGCGGACTGAAGCTTTCTTT. Encoded protein: CSVGQGAKRTEAFF.

The table lists this clone with a few counts. The rearrangement links TRBV7-9 to TRBJ1-1, with 10 bases fitting TRBD1. The CDR3 loop spans 16 amino acids. CDR1 and CDR2 from the germline V gene are SEHNR and FQNEAQ (reference sequence). V dropped 5 bases and J dropped 1; count of bases not matched to a gene: 7. CDR3: CASSRPGTGANTEAFF. Written as DNA, the CDR3 is TGTGCCAGCAGCCGTCCCGGGACAGGGGCGAACACTGAAGCTTTCTTT.

The genes are TRBV7-2 and TRBJ2-7; D uncertain. Germline CDR1 is SGHTA and CDR2 is FQGNSA. V dropped 4 bases and J dropped 6 bases, with 19 bases sitting between them. The CDR3 covers 15 residues. The CDR3 loop is CASSSLKPLPGEQYF. In nucleotides, the CDR3 is TGTGCCAGCAGCTCACTCAAACCCCTTCCAGGCGAGCAGTACTTC.

The V and J genes are TRBV19 and TRBJ1-2; D unclear. The CDR3 totals 14 residues. Trimming took 4 bases from V and 6 from J, leaving 15 bases between them. Germline CDR1 is LNHDA and CDR2 is SQIVND (reference sequence). CDR3 DNA sequence: TGTGCCAGTAGTACCGGGAGCTGGACGGATGGCTACACCTTC. Translating gives CASSTGSWTDGYTF. Variable domain in full (rest from reference TRBV19 and TRBJ1-2): DGGITQSPKYLFRKEGQNVTLSCEQNLNHDAMYWYRQDPGQGLRLIYYSQIVNDFQKGDIAEGYSVSREKKESFPLTVTSAQKNPTAFYLCASSTGSWTDGYTFGSGTRLTVV.

The chain uses TRBV23-1 and TRBJ2-7; tentatively, D is TRBD1 (6 bases). TRBV23-1 carries the ORF label, with uncertain function. V shed 6 bases and J shed 2 bases, with 20 bases lying between them. The CDR3 spans 16 residues. The CDR3 loop is CASSPRRQDQTYEQYF. CDR3 in DNA: TGCGCCAGCAGCCCGCGGCGACAGGATCAAACCTACGAGCAGTACTTC.

This clone was seen repeatedly, ten times or more. The chain recombines TRBV7-3 with TRBJ1-1; 7 bases are a match to TRBD1. Germline V CDR1 and CDR2: SGHTA, FQGTGA. The CDR3 is 16 residues long. V was pared by 5 bases and J by 3 bases, with 12 bases of the junction left unmatched. The CDR3 DNA reads TGTGCCAGCAGCCCCCAGGGGGTGGGGGCGGACACTGAAGCTTTCTTT. This codes for CASSPQGVGADTEAFF.

The gene calls are TRBV19 and TRBJ2-1; weak D call: TRBD2 (6 bases). Germline V gene data show CDR1 as LNHDA and CDR2 as SQIVND (reference sequence). V was pared by 3 bases and J by 6 bases, with 9 bases between. There are 13 residues in the CDR3. The CDR3 protein is CASSIRGINEQFF. As DNA, the CDR3 is TGTGCCAGTAGTATCCGGGGGATCAATGAGCAGTTCTTC.

CDR3 residues: CASSFTPGGEKLFF. CDR3 DNA: TGTGCCAGCAGCTTTACACCCGGGGGTGAAAAACTGTTTTTT. This sequence joins TRBV7-9 and TRBJ1-4; maybe TRBD1 (5 bases). V shed 3 bases and J shed 7 bases, with 12 bases lying between them. The germline V gene has CDR1 SEHNR and CDR2 FQNEAQ (reference sequence). The CDR3 runs 14 residues.

The chain is built from TRBV6-5 and TRBJ2-7; D may be TRBD2 (5 bases). The ends were cut back, 5 bases at V and 5 bases at J, with 16 bases in the middle. The CDR3 has 14 amino acids. From germline, CDR1 is MNHEY and CDR2 SVGAGI. CDR3 bases: TGTGCCAGCAGTCCCCGGGGTAGGTTGAACGAGCAGTACTTC. It specifies CASSPRGRLNEQYF.

The rearrangement joins TRBV30 to TRBJ1-2, with TRBD1 matching 8 bases. Per the germline V gene, CDR1 is GTSNPN and CDR2 is SVGIG (reference sequence). With 4 bases clipped from V and 6 bases from J, the junction kept 10 bases outside the gene matches. This CDR3 is built from 14 residues. CDR3 in DNA: TGTGCCTGGACCCGGAACAGGGGGAGGGATGGCTACACCTTC. It codes for CAWTRNRGRDGYTF.

This chain connects TRBV11-2 to TRBJ2-7, with 11 bases identical to TRBD1. Trimming took 4 bases from V and 4 from J; bases not matched to a gene: 6. In germline, CDR1 is SGHAT, CDR2 FQNNGV. The CDR3 is 15 residues long. The CDR3: CASSSGTGGGYEQYF. DNA for the CDR3: TGTGCCAGCAGCTCCGGGACAGGGGGTGGGTACGAGCAGTACTTC.

This chain connects TRBV5-6 to TRBJ1-3, with D possibly being TRBD1 (6 bases). The CDR3 totals 17 residues. Looked up from germline, CDR1 is SGHDT and CDR2 is YYEEEE. Deletions cut 4 bases from V and 0 bases from J, with 17 bases between. CDR3 DNA: TGTGCCAGCAGCGGATACAGGGTCGGTATCTCTGGAAACACCATATATTTT. This translates into CASSGYRVGISGNTIYF.

The chain combines TRBV19 with TRBJ2-7; maybe TRBD1 (5 bases). The CDR3 extends over 17 amino acids. The V gene's germline CDR1 is LNHDA and CDR2 SQIVND (reference sequence). The germline V and J ends were trimmed by 3 bases and 0 bases, with 18 bases remaining between them. This CDR3 reads CASSMGLLTALSYEQYF. The CDR3 coding sequence is TGTGCCAGTAGTATGGGTCTCCTGACAGCTCTCTCCTACGAGCAGTACTTC.

The chain couples TRBV9 to TRBJ2-4, with a weak D call TRBD2 (7 bases). The CDR3 has 16 amino acids. The germline CDR1 and CDR2 sequences are SGDLS and YYNGEE. The V and J ends lost 4 bases and 2 bases respectively, with 16 bases between them. The CDR3 DNA reads as TGTGCCAGCAGCACGGGGGGCCCTAAGACCAAAAACATTCAGTACTTC. Amino acid sequence: CASSTGGPKTKNIQYF.

This rearrangement joins TRBV2 to TRBJ2-2; TRBD1 matches at 7 bases. Germline CDR1 reads SNHLY; CDR2 reads FYNNEI. This CDR3 contains 12 residues. Unmatched junction bases numbered 7, after V lost 10 bases and J lost 8 bases. CDR3 sequence: CAKGARRGELFF. The CDR3 coding sequence is TGTGCCAAGGGGGCCCGTCGGGGGGAGCTGTTTTTT.

The chain uses TRBV7-9 and TRBJ1-5; possible D gene TRBD1, 5 bases. Trimming took off 4 bases at V and 4 bases at J, with 11 bases between the two ends. Per germline, CDR1 SEHNR and CDR2 FQNEAQ (reference sequence). The CDR3 is 14 amino acids. CDR3 sequence reads: CASSSVGGNQPQHF. CDR3 DNA: TGTGCCAGCAGCTCGGTGGGGGGTAATCAGCCCCAGCATTTT.

The chain is built from TRBV7-9 and TRBJ1-1; no clear D. CDR1 and CDR2 from the germline V gene are SEHNR and FQNEAQ (reference sequence). Trimming left V 3 bases short and J 5 bases short, with 10 bases between. The CDR3 spans 13 residues. The CDR3 coding sequence is TGTGCCAGCAGCTTTGAAGGAGGGACTGAAGCTTTCTTT. Its translation: CASSFEGGTEAFF.

The chain couples TRBV10-3 to TRBJ2-7, with D tentatively TRBD1 (8 bases). There are 15 residues in the CDR3. Trimming took 2 bases from V and 7 from J, leaving 18 bases between them. CDR1 is ENHRY and CDR2 is SYGVKD in the germline V gene. This CDR3 is CAISEADREGPEQYF. The DNA for the CDR3 is TGTGCCATCAGTGAGGCGGACAGGGAGGGCCCGGAGCAGTACTTC.

The chain recombines TRBV4-2 with TRBJ1-2; TRBD1 matches at 7 bases. The CDR3 covers 14 residues. V shed 1 base, J shed 6 bases, and the junction held 5 bases outside the gene matches. The germline V gene has CDR1 LGHNA and CDR2 YNFKEQ. The CDR3, as DNA: TGTGCCAGCAGCCAAGGCAGGGGGGAGGATGGCTACACCTTC. This translates into CASSQGRGEDGYTF.

V usage is TRBV7-9 and J usage is TRBJ1-6, with D perhaps matching TRBD1 (5 bases). CDR3 length: 18 amino acids. Trimming shortened V by 1 base and J by 0 bases, and 13 bases separated the two germline ends. In germline, CDR1 is SEHNR, CDR2 FQNEAQ (reference sequence). This CDR3 reads CASSLVVGQGSYNSPLHF. Written as DNA, the CDR3 is TGTGCCAGCAGCTTAGTGGTCGGGCAGGGCTCCTATAATTCACCCCTCCACTTT.

The chain employs TRBV19 and TRBJ2-4, with D maybe TRBD1 (6 bases). Germline CDR1 LNHDA, CDR2 SQIVND (reference sequence). The V gene lost 9 bases and the J gene lost 4 bases, with 13 bases spanning the gap. This CDR3 is built from 13 residues. Here the CDR3 DNA reads TGTGCCAGCCGACAGGACGTAAAAAACATTCAGTACTTC. Its protein product is CASRQDVKNIQYF.

This chain joins TRBV25-1 and TRBJ2-3, with 9 bases fitting TRBD1. Germline loops: CDR1 MGHDK, CDR2 SYGVNS. The CDR3 loop spans 14 amino acids. The DNA of the CDR3 is TGTGTCGACCTCGGGACAGGGAGCACAGATACGCAGTATTTT. Protein product: CVDLGTGSTDTQYF.

The chain employs TRBV9 and TRBJ1-2; D is possibly TRBD1 (6 bases). V gave up 4 bases and J gave up 2 bases, with 9 bases separating them. CDR3 size: 13 residues. CDR1 is SGDLS and CDR2 is YYNGEE in the germline V gene. The CDR3 region has the DNA TGTGCCAGCAGCCCCGGACAGAACTATGGCTACACCTTC. Translating gives CASSPGQNYGYTF.